The rows below give T cell receptor beta chains drawn from one sample of a study of response to subunit inactivated influenza vaccine. TCRdb re-called the RT-PCR reads with MiXCR, one entry per CDR3 protein. The data hold 750,000 to 850,000 distinct CDR3 sequences, with less than 20% observed a single time. The sample consisted of PBMCs from blood, taken 5 to 6 days after vaccination. These receptors came from a man in his fifties or sixties who received an inactivated influenza vaccine. Both conserved end residues are part of each CDR3. The order of the fields is clone size, V gene, J gene, D gene, CDR3 DNA, CDR3 protein. The D gene is left open where the match is weak. Rows give clone size only sometimes, using once, few, many, or a class for an expanded clone.

few	TRBV25-1	TRBJ2-1	TRBD2	TGTGCCAGCAGTGATCGGCGTCTAGCGGGGGGCAATGAGCAGTTCTTC	CASSDRRLAGGNEQFF
many	TRBV4-2	TRBJ2-1	-	TGTGCCAGCAGCCAAGATCCCTGGGGGGACAATGAGCAGTTCTTC	CASSQDPWGDNEQFF
many	TRBV5-1	TRBJ2-2	-	TGCGCCAGCAGCGCCAGGGTCGACACCGGGGAGCTGTTTTTT	CASSARVDTGELFF
-	TRBV12-3/TRBV12-4	TRBJ2-5	TRBD2	TGTGCCAGCAGTTTAGTAAATAGCGGGATACAAGAGACCCAGTACTTC	CASSLVNSGIQETQYF
-	TRBV9	TRBJ2-5	TRBD2	TGTGCCAGCAGCTCTGGAATAGCGGGGCCCCAAGAGACCCAGTACTTC	CASSSGIAGPQETQYF
-	TRBV5-1	TRBJ2-6	TRBD2	TGCGCCAGCAGCTCGACTAGCGGGAGGGCGAGCTCTGGGGCCAACGTCCTGACTTTC	CASSSTSGRASSGANVLTF
few	TRBV7-2	TRBJ1-5	-	TGTGCCAGCAGCTTATTAACAGGAGATCAGCCCCAGCATTTT	CASSLLTGDQPQHF
-	TRBV4-2	TRBJ2-1	TRBD2	TGTGCCAGCAGCCTCGCGATGACTGGACTAGCGGGCGCGGGTGGAAATGAGCAGTTCTTC	CASSLAMTGLAGAGGNEQFF
many	TRBV5-1	TRBJ2-3	-	TGCGCCAGCAGCTTGAGTACGGGAACCACAGATACGCAGTATTTT	CASSLSTGTTDTQYF
few	TRBV12-3/TRBV12-4	TRBJ2-7	-	TGTGCCAGCAGCCCTGGGAATGTCTACGAGCAGTACTTC	CASSPGNVYEQYF
-	TRBV7-2	TRBJ2-2	-	TGTGCCAGCAGCTTAGCGGGAGGGGGAGCGAACACCGGGGAGCTGTTTTTT	CASSLAGGGANTGELFF
-	TRBV12-3/TRBV12-4	TRBJ2-3	TRBD2	TGTGCCAGCAGCACCCCGGGACTAGGAGATACGCAGTATTTT	CASSTPGLGDTQYF
-	TRBV4-3	TRBJ2-5	-	TGCGCCAGCAGCCAAGAAGAAAGTGGGGGGCCTGAGACCCAGTACTTC	CASSQEESGGPETQYF
many	TRBV10-2	TRBJ2-3	TRBD1	TGCGCCAGCAGTCGAGGGACAGGGGGCGGGGAGAGGACAGATACGCAGTATTTT	CASSRGTGGGERTDTQYF
few	TRBV6-1	TRBJ1-6	-	TGTGCCAGCGTGGGGGTTAATTATAATTCACCCCTCCACTTT	CASVGVNYNSPLHF
-	TRBV7-2	TRBJ2-5	-	TGTGCCAGCAGAAGAGCGTCAGAGACCCAGTACTTC	CASRRASETQYF
many	TRBV29-1	TRBJ2-3	TRBD1	TGCAGCGTTGAAGGTCCGACGGACAGGGTTACAGATACGCAGTATTTT	CSVEGPTDRVTDTQYF
few	TRBV9	TRBJ1-1	-	TGTGCCAGCAGCGCTCGGGCTGAAGCTTTCTTT	CASSARAEAFF
many	TRBV7-9	TRBJ2-7	-	TGTGCCAGCAGCCCCCCTCGGGGCCCGTCCTACGAGCAGTACTTC	CASSPPRGPSYEQYF
few	TRBV20-1	TRBJ2-1	TRBD2	TGCAGTGCTAGAATGAGCGGGAGGGCCTACAATGAGCAGTTCTTC	CSARMSGRAYNEQFF
few	TRBV20-1	TRBJ1-6	TRBD1	TGCAGTGCTAGTAGGACAGGTTTTAATTCACCCCTCCACTTT	CSASRTGFNSPLHF
many	TRBV28	TRBJ2-2	-	TGTGCCAGCAGTTTGGGACAAACCACCGGGGAGCTGTTTTTT	CASSLGQTTGELFF
few	TRBV6-2/TRBV6-3	TRBJ2-1	TRBD2	TGTGCCAGCATCAAGGTGGGACTATACAATGAGCAGTTCTTC	CASIKVGLYNEQFF
-	TRBV12-3/TRBV12-4	TRBJ2-7	TRBD2	TGTGCCAGCAGTCGGGAGCGGGGGGACGCGTACGAGCAGTACTTC	CASSRERGDAYEQYF
-	TRBV12-3/TRBV12-4	TRBJ2-7	TRBD1	TGTGCCAGCAGTTTGGAGAGGGGGCTCGGGGAGCAGTACTTC	CASSLERGLGEQYF
once	TRBV6-2/TRBV6-3	TRBJ2-1	-	TGTGCCAGCAGTTACTCGGTCCTCACACGGGGCAATGAGCAGTTCTTC	CASSYSVLTRGNEQFF
many	TRBV12-3/TRBV12-4	TRBJ2-2	-	TGTGCCAGCAGTTTCCGTCTAGGTGGGACCGGGGAGCTGTTTTTT	CASSFRLGGTGELFF
few	TRBV25-1	TRBJ2-1	TRBD1	TGTGCCACTCAGGGGGTGACTGCGGCGCAGTTCTTC	CATQGVTAAQFF
few	TRBV4-2	TRBJ1-5	TRBD1	TGTGCCAGCAGCCAAGAGGCCAGGGGGCAGGGAGGCAATCAGCCCCAGCATTTT	CASSQEARGQGGNQPQHF
few	TRBV5-5	TRBJ2-7	TRBD1	TGTGCCAGCAGGGCTCCGGGACAGAACTACGAGCAGTACTTC	CASRAPGQNYEQYF
few	TRBV29-1	TRBJ2-1	-	TGCAGCGTTGAAATTAGGGGTTCAGGCAATGAGCAGTTCTTC	CSVEIRGSGNEQFF
-	TRBV12-3/TRBV12-4	TRBJ2-1	TRBD2	TGTGCCAGCAGTCGGACTAGCGGGGGGGCCCACTCCTACAATGAGCAGTTCTTC	CASSRTSGGAHSYNEQFF
few	TRBV5-1	TRBJ1-6	-	TGCGCCAGCAGCTTGGAACAGGTTTATAATTCACCCCTCCACTTT	CASSLEQVYNSPLHF
-	TRBV14	TRBJ1-1	-	TGTGCCAGCAGCCAAGATATGCGGACTGAAGCTTTCTTT	CASSQDMRTEAFF
few	TRBV5-1	TRBJ2-7	-	TGCGCCAGCAGCCTTCAGGGAGACTTCCCCTACGAGCAGTACTTC	CASSLQGDFPYEQYF
-	TRBV20-1	TRBJ1-6	-	TGCAGTGCTAGGAGGAGGGGACCCTCACCCCTCCACTTT	CSARRRGPSPLHF
-	TRBV10-3	TRBJ2-7	-	TGTGCCATCAGTGACTTCTCACAGGGCCCCTCCGAGCAGTACTTC	CAISDFSQGPSEQYF
-	TRBV7-9	TRBJ2-1	-	TGTGCCAGCAGCTTTAGGGGCGCGTGGAATGAGCAGTTCTTC	CASSFRGAWNEQFF
-	TRBV19	TRBJ2-7	TRBD2	TGTGCCAGTAGTATGGGGGCCCTAGCGGGAGGCTACGAGCAGTACTTC	CASSMGALAGGYEQYF
many	TRBV2	TRBJ2-2	-	TGTGCCAGCACCCACAGGGCTTTGTCCACCGGGGAGCTGTTTTTT	CASTHRALSTGELFF
-	TRBV6-1	TRBJ2-7	TRBD2	TGTGCCAGCACCCGGACTAGCGGGAGTTACGAGCAGTACTTC	CASTRTSGSYEQYF
-	TRBV12-3/TRBV12-4	TRBJ1-2	TRBD1	TGTGCCAGCAGTTCCAACCGGGACAGGGGGCATGGCTACACCTTC	CASSSNRDRGHGYTF
-	TRBV29-1	TRBJ2-7	TRBD2	TGCAGCGTTGAATACGGACTAGCGGGGAGCCCCTACGAGCAGTACTTC	CSVEYGLAGSPYEQYF
many	TRBV4-3	TRBJ2-7	TRBD2	TGCGCCAGCAGCCAGAGACTAGCGGGCTCCTACGAGCAGTACTTC	CASSQRLAGSYEQYF
few	TRBV27	TRBJ1-1	-	TGTGCCAGCCTCAACCCAGGGTCGGGGGCTTTCTTT	CASLNPGSGAFF
few	TRBV20-1	TRBJ2-3	-	TGCAGTGCTACGAACAGAGCCCTTACTAGCACAGATACGCAGTATTTT	CSATNRALTSTDTQYF
few	TRBV7-6	TRBJ2-1	-	TGTGCCAGCAGCCTCTTCTCGGCCGCCCCTGGGAATGAGCAGTTCTTC	CASSLFSAAPGNEQFF
many	TRBV5-5	TRBJ2-7	-	TGTGCCAGCAGCTTGATTGGGGCCTACGAGCAGTACTTC	CASSLIGAYEQYF
few	TRBV4-3	TRBJ2-7	-	TGCGCCAGCAGCCAAGATGGTACAGGGTTCGACGAGCAGTACTTC	CASSQDGTGFDEQYF
-	TRBV5-5	TRBJ2-3	TRBD2	TGTGCCAGCAGCTTGATTTACGGGACTAGCGGGGTGAATACGCAGTATTTT	CASSLIYGTSGVNTQYF
-	TRBV28	TRBJ2-1	-	TGTGCCAGCAGTCCCCCCTTTGTGGTGGGAGAGCATGAGCAGTTCTTC	CASSPPFVVGEHEQFF
-	TRBV5-1	TRBJ1-2	-	TGCGCCAGCAGCTGGAACAGGGACTATGGCTACACCTTC	CASSWNRDYGYTF
-	TRBV20-1	TRBJ2-3	TRBD2	TGCAGTGCTAGAAGTGCGGGGGGGAGGGCAGATACGCAGTATTTT	CSARSAGGRADTQYF
-	TRBV9	TRBJ2-1	TRBD2	TGTGCCAGCAGCTTCGGGAGGGTAGGTGAGCAGTTCTTC	CASSFGRVGEQFF
many	TRBV7-7	TRBJ2-1	-	TGTGCTAGCAGCTACGGACCTACCTATGAGCAGTTCTTC	CASSYGPTYEQFF
-	TRBV6-2/TRBV6-3	TRBJ2-3	TRBD2	TGTGCCAGCAGACCTCTAGCGGGACGGGGCCCAGATACGCAGTATTTT	CASRPLAGRGPDTQYF
few	TRBV5-1	TRBJ2-1	TRBD1	TGCGCCAGCAGCCTGGGACAGGTCCACAATGAGCAGTTCTTC	CASSLGQVHNEQFF